One and the same sample provided the 27 T cell receptor beta chains below, sequenced in a study of OX40 agonist ivuxolimab in advanced cancers. Some clones are missing from TCRdb's copy, which holds only in-frame ones; the method was immunoSEQ multiplex PCR. Of approximately 56,000 clones listed, around 85% are singletons. The sequencing here drew on CD4+ or CD8+ T cells sorted from blood, taken in a trial of the OX40 agonist ivuxolimab. The receptors originated from an adult with an advanced solid tumor such as melanoma, head and neck, liver or kidney cancer.

The rearrangement joins TRBV19 to TRBJ1-1, with D hard to call. V lost 3 bases and J lost 6, with 8 bases in between. This CDR3 spans 12 amino acids. Germline values: CDR1 LNHDA, CDR2 SQIVND (reference sequence). CDR3 coding DNA: TGTGCCAGTAGTATCTATGGGGCTGAAGCTTTCTTT. The encoded protein is CASSIYGAEAFF. Filled out from reference TRBV19 and TRBJ1-1, the complete variable domain reads DGGITQSPKYLFRKEGQNVTLSCEQNLNHDAMYWYRQDPGQGLRLIYYSQIVNDFQKGDIAEGYSVSREKKESFPLTVTSAQKNPTAFYLCASSIYGAEAFFGQGTRLTVV.

The chain uses TRBV6-5 and TRBJ2-7, with a tentative D call TRBD2 (5 bases). Germline V gene sequence: CDR1 MNHEY, CDR2 SVGAGI. Trimming pared 7 bases from V and 2 bases from J, leaving 15 bases between. The CDR3 runs 14 residues. The CDR3 coding sequence is TGTGCCAGCACTGAACTAGGACCAGCCTACGAGCAGTACTTC. Protein: CASTELGPAYEQYF.

The V gene is TRBV2, the J gene TRBJ2-2; 8 bases are shared with TRBD2. V was pared by 4 bases and J by 4 bases, with 8 bases of the junction left unmatched. This CDR3 has 16 residues. Per germline, CDR1 SNHLY and CDR2 FYNNEI. The CDR3 sequence is CASSVAGGISTGELFF. The CDR3 DNA sequence: TGTGCCAGCAGTGTCGCGGGGGGCATAAGCACCGGGGAGCTGTTTTTT.

The V call is TRBV13, the J call TRBJ2-1; D may match TRBD1 or TRBD2 (6 bases each). From germline, CDR1 is PRHDT and CDR2 FYEKMQ (reference sequence). CDR3 length equals 15 residues. Trimming shortened V by 5 bases and J by 6 bases, and 17 bases separated the two germline ends. The CDR3 DNA reads as TGTGCCAGCAGCCCACGGGGGCCCAGGGGCAATGAGCAGTTCTTC. Amino acid sequence: CASSPRGPRGNEQFF.

V usage is TRBV30 and J usage is TRBJ2-7, with TRBD2 identical over 7 bases. Germline CDR1 and CDR2: GTSNPN and SVGIG (reference sequence). This CDR3 has 12 amino acids. Germline trimming cut 3 bases from V and 2 bases from J; bases unmatched to any gene: 1. This CDR3 reads CAWSGGTYEQYF. The CDR3 nucleotides read TGTGCCTGGAGCGGGGGGACCTACGAGCAGTACTTC.

V gene TRBV2 combines with J gene TRBJ2-5, with 15 nucleotides matching TRBD2. The V segment lost 7 bases and the J segment 4 bases; nucleotides outside the gene matches: 16. Looked up from germline, CDR1 is SNHLY and CDR2 is FYNNEI. The CDR3 contains 19 residues. CDR3 DNA sequence: TGTGCCAGCACAGGGACTAGCGGGGGGACCTCCCCAAGGGGAGAGACCCAGTACTTC. Translated: CASTGTSGGTSPRGETQYF. Supplemented by reference TRBV2 and TRBJ2-5, the full variable domain reads EPEVTQTPSHQVTQMGQEVILRCVPISNHLYFYWYRQILGQKVEFLVSFYNNEISEKSEIFDDQFSVERPDGSNFTLKIRSTKLEDSAMYFCASTGTSGGTSPRGETQYFGPGTRLLVL.

The rearrangement joins TRBV6-5 to TRBJ1-2, with TRBD1 as a possible D gene (6 bases). V lost 5 bases to trimming and J lost 8 bases, with 9 bases between them. Germline loops: CDR1 MNHEY, CDR2 SVGAGI. The CDR3 totals 11 residues. The CDR3 here is CASSPGVGYTF. As DNA, the CDR3 is TGTGCCAGCAGTCCAGGGGTCGGCTACACCTTC.

The chain recombines TRBV6-5 with TRBJ1-1, with 8 bases that match TRBD1. Trimming at V came to 0 bases and at J to 6 bases, leaving 9 bases not matched to a gene. The CDR3 loop spans 16 amino acids. Germline CDR1 is MNHEY and CDR2 is SVGAGI. CDR3 bases: TGTGCCAGCAGTTACTCAGACAGACAGGGGATCCCTGAAGCTTTCTTT. As protein: CASSYSDRQGIPEAFF.

The chain joins TRBV10-1 to TRBJ2-7; TRBD2 might be the D (6 bases). The CDR3 length is 14 residues. Looked up from germline, CDR1 is WNHNN and CDR2 is SYGVQD (reference sequence). Trimming took off 9 bases at V and 5 bases at J, with 20 bases between the two ends. CDR3 residues: CARRVAVGPHEQYF. The DNA of the CDR3 is TGCGCCAGAAGGGTAGCGGTGGGCCCCCACGAGCAGTACTTC.

This clone appeared a single time. The chain uses TRBV2 and TRBJ1-5; 8 nucleotides agree with TRBD1. From germline, CDR1 is SNHLY and CDR2 FYNNEI. CDR3 size: 15 residues. J was trimmed by 4 bases and V by 6 bases; bases with no gene match: 8. The CDR3 DNA sequence: TGTGCCAGCAGCGACCGGACAGGGTGGAATCAGCCCCAGCATTTT. Encoded protein: CASSDRTGWNQPQHF.

This clone was detected once. V is TRBV15 and J is TRBJ1-1; 8 bases align to TRBD1. The CDR3 totals 13 residues. V shed 4 bases and J 7 bases; nucleotides not matched to a gene: 5. Germline V gene lookup returns CDR1 LNHNV and CDR2 YYDKDF (reference sequence). The DNA for the CDR3 is TGTGCCACCAGCACGACAGGGGTCATTGAAGCTTTCTTT. Translation gives CATSTTGVIEAFF. The variable domain in full, with the rest retrieved from reference TRBV15 and TRBJ1-1, is DAMVIQNPRYQVTQFGKPVTLSCSQTLNHNVMYWYQQKSSQAPKLLFHYYDKDFNNEADTPDNFQSRRPNTSFCFLDIRSPGLGDTAMYLCATSTTGVIEAFFGQGTRLTVV.

This chain uses TRBV19 with TRBJ2-7; D tentatively reads TRBD1 or TRBD2 (5 bases each). This CDR3 comprises 15 residues. V dropped 5 bases and J dropped 4 bases, with 18 bases sitting between them. The germline V gene has CDR1 LNHDA and CDR2 SQIVND (reference sequence). The CDR3 bases are TGTGCCAGTAGTCCTCTTGAGGGGTTGGCTTACGAGCAGTACTTC. Protein: CASSPLEGLAYEQYF.

The chain recombines TRBV4-1 with TRBJ1-1; weak D call: TRBD1 (5 bases). Trimming removed 0 bases at V and 0 bases at J, with 5 bases between. Germline V gene sequence: CDR1 MGHRA, CDR2 YSYEKL. This CDR3 region has 14 residues. CDR3 amino acids: CASSQDRVNTEAFF. The CDR3, as DNA: TGCGCCAGCAGCCAAGACAGGGTGAACACTGAAGCTTTCTTT.

The CDR3, as DNA: TGTGCCTTTCGGACAGGCTACAATGAGCAGTTCTTC. Protein sequence: CAFRTGYNEQFF. The V call is TRBV2, the J call TRBJ2-1, with TRBD1 identical over 7 bases. The trim removed 11 bases at V and 3 bases at J, leaving 4 bases unmatched. The CDR3 is 12 amino acids. Germline CDR1 reads SNHLY; CDR2 reads FYNNEI.

V is TRBV30 and J is TRBJ1-5; D is ambiguous. In germline, CDR1 is GTSNPN, CDR2 SVGIG (reference sequence). Trimming took 3 bases from V and 5 from J, leaving 5 bases between them. This CDR3 has 11 residues. CDR3 nucleotides: TGTGCCTGGAGACTTTATCAGCCCCAGCATTTT. It codes for CAWRLYQPQHF.

V and J are TRBV30 and TRBJ2-7; no definite D call. This CDR3 has 13 residues. Germline CDR1 reads GTSNPN; CDR2 reads SVGIG (reference sequence). V lost 4 bases and J lost 4, with 14 bases in between. CDR3 nucleotides: TGTGCCTGGAACGGCGGCCACGAGTACGAGCAGTACTTC. It specifies CAWNGGHEYEQYF.

CDR3 coding DNA: TGCGCCAGCAGCTTTGGCACCAACACAGATACGCAGTATTTT. It translates to CASSFGTNTDTQYF. The chain couples TRBV5-1 to TRBJ2-3; D is uncertain. Trimming left V 2 bases short and J 2 bases short, with 9 bases between. This CDR3 spans 14 amino acids. The V gene's germline CDR1 is SGHRS and CDR2 YFSETQ.

This clone appeared a few times. V gene TRBV7-2 combines with J gene TRBJ2-2; the D is unclear. CDR1 and CDR2 from the germline V gene are SGHTA and FQGNSA. V lost 5 bases and J 4 bases, leaving 8 bases between the germline ends. This CDR3 has 13 residues. In nucleotides, the CDR3 is TGTGCCAGCAGCCGCCTCGGCACCGGGGAGCTGTTTTTT. Translation gives CASSRLGTGELFF. The entire variable domain, with the rest obtained from reference TRBV7-2 and TRBJ2-2, is as follows: GAGVSQSPSNKVTEKGKDVELRCDPISGHTALYWYRQSLGQGLEFLIYFQGNSAPDKSGLPSDRFSAERTGGSVSTLTIQRTQQEDSAVYLCASSRLGTGELFFGEGSRLTVL.

V is TRBV14 and J is TRBJ2-1; 9 nucleotides align to TRBD1. Trimming at V came to 3 bases and at J to 3 bases, leaving 6 bases not matched to a gene. From germline, CDR1 is SGHDN and CDR2 FVKESK. The CDR3 covers 16 residues. In DNA, the CDR3 is TGTGCCAGCAGCCATTCGGACAGGGGCGACTACAATGAGCAGTTCTTC. Amino acids: CASSHSDRGDYNEQFF. The full variable domain, in which reference TRBV14 and TRBJ2-1 provide the parts outside the CDR3, is EAGVTQFPSHSVIEKGQTVTLRCDPISGHDNLYWYRRVMGKEIKFLLHFVKESKQDESGMPNNRFLAERTGGTYSTLKVQPAELEDSGVYFCASSHSDRGDYNEQFFGPGTRLTVL.

V gene TRBV30 combines with J gene TRBJ2-7; the D gene could be TRBD1 or TRBD2 (6 bases each). Looked up from germline, CDR1 is GTSNPN and CDR2 is SVGIG (reference sequence). V was trimmed by 4 bases and J by 6 bases, leaving 13 bases between them. CDR3 size: 12 residues. DNA for the CDR3: TGTGCCTGGACCGGGGGCAGGGCCGAGCAGTACTTC. It translates to CAWTGGRAEQYF.

The gene calls are TRBV9 and TRBJ2-6, with D hard to call. The germline gives CDR1 SGDLS, CDR2 YYNGEE. Trimming stripped 4 bases from V and 0 bases from J, with 8 bases between. The CDR3 has 15 amino acids. This CDR3 is CASSPGTSGANVLTF. CDR3 nucleotide sequence: TGTGCCAGCAGCCCCGGTACCTCTGGGGCCAACGTCCTGACTTTC.

The rearrangement links TRBV25-1 to TRBJ2-5; the D gene could be TRBD1 or TRBD2 (5 bases each). This CDR3 is 13 amino acids long. Trimming left V 1 base short and J 4 bases short, with 7 bases between. Per the germline V gene, CDR1 is MGHDK and CDR2 is SYGVNS. DNA of the CDR3: TGTGCCAGCAGTGAATTAGGGACAGAGACCCAGTACTTC. This encodes CASSELGTETQYF.

The chain is built from TRBV29-1 and TRBJ1-2; D gene uncertain. CDR1 and CDR2 (germline): SQVTM, ANQGSEA. V was trimmed by 3 bases and J by 1 base, leaving 15 bases between them. This CDR3 is 15 amino acids long. CDR3 region: CSVEDNGVDNYGYTF. The CDR3 DNA reads as TGCAGCGTTGAGGATAATGGGGTGGATAACTATGGCTACACCTTC.

The rearrangement uses TRBV15 and TRBJ1-1; TRBD1 matches 9 bases. Germline CDR1 reads LNHNV; CDR2 reads YYDKDF (reference sequence). Trimming at V came to 3 bases and at J to 7 bases, leaving 6 bases not matched to a gene. CDR3 length: 14 residues. CDR3: CATSRYRGQDEAFF. CDR3 coding DNA: TGTGCCACCAGCAGGTACAGGGGGCAGGATGAAGCTTTCTTT.

The V gene is TRBV6-1, the J gene TRBJ1-1, with no clear D. The CDR3 length is 13 residues. V dropped 5 bases and J dropped 4 bases, with 11 bases sitting between them. Germline V gives CDR1 MNHNS, CDR2 SASEGT. The CDR3 spells CASSPRGPTEAFF. CDR3 DNA sequence: TGTGCCAGCAGTCCGAGAGGGCCCACTGAAGCTTTCTTT.

The chain has TRBV6-5 and TRBJ1-4, with D hard to call. Germline assignment: CDR1 MNHEY and CDR2 SVGAGI. Trimming cost V 2 bases and J 7 bases, with 11 bases left between them. This CDR3 spans 14 amino acids. The CDR3 loop reads CASSYGVYAEKLFF. CDR3 nucleotide sequence: TGTGCCAGCAGTTACGGGGTCTACGCTGAAAAACTGTTTTTT.

The chain employs TRBV7-8 and TRBJ1-2, with D perhaps matching TRBD1 (6 bases). V was shortened by 6 bases and J by 1 base, with 18 bases between the two germline ends. Germline CDR1 and CDR2: SGHVS and FQNEAQ. CDR3 size: 16 residues. Here the CDR3 DNA reads TGTGCCAGCAGACCCGAAACAGGGTTGGGTAACTATGGCTACACCTTC. This sequence encodes CASRPETGLGNYGYTF.